This T cell receptor beta chain was recorded in a study of shared clonotypes between healthy human individuals. Germline CDR1 is SQVTM and CDR2 is ANQGSEA. This CDR3 has 13 amino acids. Unmatched junction bases numbered 4, after V lost 6 bases and J lost 5 bases. The table came from immunoSEQ multiplex PCR; TCRdb's copy has only in-frame clones and leaves some out. The top ten hold over 0.1% of the sample, which has 500,000 to 700,000 clones, 90% to 95% seen once. Naive CD8 cells, CD45RO-negative and positively selected for CCR7, excluded terminally differentiated effector memory CD45RA+ cells. Material: naive CD8+ T cells sorted from blood. This clonotype was obtained from a woman aged 30 to 39 in good health. The rearrangement joins TRBV29-1 to TRBJ1-5; 10 bases map to TRBD1. CDR3 residues: CSVGDRGHQPQHF. The CDR3 DNA sequence: TGCAGCGTGGGAGACAGGGGGCATCAGCCCCAGCATTTT.